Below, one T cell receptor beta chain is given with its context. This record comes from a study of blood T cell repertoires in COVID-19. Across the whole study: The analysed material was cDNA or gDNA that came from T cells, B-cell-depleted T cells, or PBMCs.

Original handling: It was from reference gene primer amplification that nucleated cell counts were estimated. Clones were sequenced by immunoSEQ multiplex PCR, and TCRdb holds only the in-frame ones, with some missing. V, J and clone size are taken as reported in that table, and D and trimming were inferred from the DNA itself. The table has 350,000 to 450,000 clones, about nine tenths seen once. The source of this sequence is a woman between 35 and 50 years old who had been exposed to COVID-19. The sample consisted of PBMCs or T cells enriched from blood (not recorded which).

DNA of the CDR3: TGTGCCAGCAGCCAAGCCGGGAATCAGCCCCAGCATTTT. Residues: CASSQAGNQPQHF. V and J are TRBV3-1 (or the pseudogene TRBV3-2) and TRBJ1-5, with D unresolved. CDR1 is LGHDT, CDR2 YNNKEL, per germline (reference sequence). V lost 1 base to trimming and J lost 4 bases, with 5 bases between them. The CDR3 spans 13 residues.